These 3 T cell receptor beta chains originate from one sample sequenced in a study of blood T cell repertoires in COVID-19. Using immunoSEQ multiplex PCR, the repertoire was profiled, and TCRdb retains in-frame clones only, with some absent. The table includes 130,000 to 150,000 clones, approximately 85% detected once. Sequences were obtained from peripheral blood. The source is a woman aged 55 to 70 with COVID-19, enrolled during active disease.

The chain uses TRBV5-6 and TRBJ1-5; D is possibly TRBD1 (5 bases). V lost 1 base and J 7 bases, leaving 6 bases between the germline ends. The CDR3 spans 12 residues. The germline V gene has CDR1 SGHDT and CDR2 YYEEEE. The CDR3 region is CASSLKGQPQHF. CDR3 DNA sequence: TGTGCCAGCAGCTTGAAGGGGCAGCCCCAGCATTTT.

CDR3 nucleotide sequence: TGTGCCAGCCGTTACGGACAGGGTTACCAGGACACTGAAGCTTTCTTT. This gives the protein CASRYGQGYQDTEAFF. The rearrangement joins TRBV18 to TRBJ1-1; TRBD1 agrees at 8 bases. J lost 3 bases, V lost 8 bases, and 14 bases had no gene match. The germline CDR1 and CDR2 sequences are KGHSH and LQKENI. The CDR3 spans 16 residues.

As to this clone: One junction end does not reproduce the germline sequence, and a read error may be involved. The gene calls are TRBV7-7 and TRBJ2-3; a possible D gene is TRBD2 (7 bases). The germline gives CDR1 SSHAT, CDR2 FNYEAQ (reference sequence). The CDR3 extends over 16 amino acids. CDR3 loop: CASSRGTGGRTDTQYF. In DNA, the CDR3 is TGTGCTAGCAGCCGTGGGACGGGGGGCCGCACAGATACGCAGTATTTT.